This note documents a single T cell receptor (beta chain) sequence. Clones were read by immunoSEQ multiplex PCR, and TCRdb kept only the in-frame ones, dropping some. The sample lists roughly 200,000 clones; around 83% were seen once. The sample is drawn from a study of blood T cell repertoires in COVID-19. The sample consisted of peripheral blood. This sequence originates from a woman aged 45-60 years with COVID-19, enrolled during active disease.

CDR3 amino acids: CASSSPQGVSEQYV. In nucleotides, the CDR3 is TGTGCCAGCAGTTCACCACAGGGGGTGAGCGAGCAGTACGTC. The J gene is TRBJ2-7, the V gene TRBV28, with 8 bases that match TRBD1. CDR3 length: 14 amino acids. V gave up 4 bases and J gave up 6 bases; unmatched junction bases: 8. The germline V gene has CDR1 MDHEN and CDR2 SYDVKM.